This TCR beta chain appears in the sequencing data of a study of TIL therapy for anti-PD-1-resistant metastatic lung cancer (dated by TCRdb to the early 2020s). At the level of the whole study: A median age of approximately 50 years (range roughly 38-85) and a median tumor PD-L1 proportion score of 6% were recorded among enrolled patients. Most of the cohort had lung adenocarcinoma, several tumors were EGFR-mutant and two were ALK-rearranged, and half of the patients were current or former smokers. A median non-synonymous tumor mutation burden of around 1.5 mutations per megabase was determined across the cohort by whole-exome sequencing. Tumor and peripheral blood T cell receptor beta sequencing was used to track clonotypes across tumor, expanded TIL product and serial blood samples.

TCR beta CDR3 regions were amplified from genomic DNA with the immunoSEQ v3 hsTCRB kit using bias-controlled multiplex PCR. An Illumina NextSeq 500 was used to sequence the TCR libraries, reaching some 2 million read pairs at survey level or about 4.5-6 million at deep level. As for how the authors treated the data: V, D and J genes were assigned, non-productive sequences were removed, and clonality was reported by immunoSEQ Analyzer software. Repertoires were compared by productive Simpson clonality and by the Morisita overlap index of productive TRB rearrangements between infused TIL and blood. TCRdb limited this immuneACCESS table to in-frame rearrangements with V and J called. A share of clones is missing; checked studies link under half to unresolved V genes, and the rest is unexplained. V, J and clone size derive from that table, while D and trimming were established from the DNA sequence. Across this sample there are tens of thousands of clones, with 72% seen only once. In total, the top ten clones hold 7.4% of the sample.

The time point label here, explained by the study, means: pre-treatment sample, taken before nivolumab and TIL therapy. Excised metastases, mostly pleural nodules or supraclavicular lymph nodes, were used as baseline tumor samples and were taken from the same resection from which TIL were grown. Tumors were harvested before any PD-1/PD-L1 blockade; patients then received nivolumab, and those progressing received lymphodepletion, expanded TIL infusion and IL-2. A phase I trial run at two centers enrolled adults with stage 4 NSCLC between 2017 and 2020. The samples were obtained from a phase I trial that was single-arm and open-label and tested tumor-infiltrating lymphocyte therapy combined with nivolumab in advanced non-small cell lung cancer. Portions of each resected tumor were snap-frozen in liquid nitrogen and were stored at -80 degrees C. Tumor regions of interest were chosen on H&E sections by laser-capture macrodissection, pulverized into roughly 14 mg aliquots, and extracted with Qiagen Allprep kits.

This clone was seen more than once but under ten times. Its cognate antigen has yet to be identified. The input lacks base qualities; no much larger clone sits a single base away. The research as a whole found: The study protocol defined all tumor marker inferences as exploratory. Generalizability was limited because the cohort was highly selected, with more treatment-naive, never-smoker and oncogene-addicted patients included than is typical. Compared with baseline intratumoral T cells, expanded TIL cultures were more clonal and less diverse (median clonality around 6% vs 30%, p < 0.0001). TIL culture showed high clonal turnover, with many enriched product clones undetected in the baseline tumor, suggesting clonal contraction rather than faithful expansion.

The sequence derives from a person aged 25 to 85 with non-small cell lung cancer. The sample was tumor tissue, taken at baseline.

The CDR3 loop reads CASSLAAATNEKLFF. The DNA reads TGTGCCAGCAGCTTAGCGGCAGCAACTAATGAAAAACTGTTTTTT. The chain was built from TRBV11-2 and TRBJ1-4; no confident D gene assignment can be made. CDR1 and CDR2, looked up from the germline V gene, are SGHAT and FQNNGV. V and J lose 1 base and 0 bases, and a span of 6 bases separates them. The CDR3 goes from the cysteine to the phenylalanine over 15 residues. Just CDR3 DNA is preserved here, 45 bases in frame from base 1.